The 22 T cell receptor beta chains given below trace back to one sample, sequenced in a study of blood T cell repertoires in COVID-19 (dated by TCRdb to the early 2020s). Libraries were built with the immunoSEQ multiplex PCR assay. TCRdb took this table from immuneACCESS and kept in-frame rearrangements with V and J called. Such tables lack part of the clones; where checked against another copy, unresolved V genes explain under half of the gap, and the rest is unexplained. The sample includes roughly 440,000 clones, with around 89% observed a single time. The top ten hold 10% to 15% of the sample. Sequences were obtained from peripheral blood. The receptors stem from a woman between 50 and 59 years old with COVID-19, enrolled during active disease.

V usage is TRBV24-1 and J usage is TRBJ1-5; possibly TRBD1 for D (5 bases). The CDR3 runs 17 residues. Germline loops: CDR1 KGHDR, CDR2 SFDVKD. V was pared by 1 base and J by 1 base, with 13 bases between. The CDR3 DNA sequence: TGTGCCACCAGTGATTTTGGCAGGGAAGGGAGCAATCAGCCCCAGCATTTT. The encoded protein is CATSDFGREGSNQPQHF.

This clone was counted a single time. This chain links TRBV29-1 with TRBJ2-1; 12 bases align to TRBD2. The CDR3 totals 15 residues. Germline values: CDR1 SQVTM, CDR2 ANQGSEA. The trim removed 6 bases at V and 7 bases at J, leaving 10 bases unmatched. In nucleotides, the CDR3 is TGCAGCGTCCTCCAACTAGCGGGGGGTATTAATGAGCAGTTCTTC. Protein sequence: CSVLQLAGGINEQFF.

The genes are TRBV3-1 (or the pseudogene TRBV3-2) and TRBJ2-5; D is perhaps TRBD1 (6 bases). The ends were cut back, 1 base at V and 5 bases at J, with 11 bases in the middle. CDR3 length equals 14 residues. Germline loops: CDR1 LGHDT, CDR2 YNNKEL (reference sequence). The CDR3 here is CASSQGGRRETQYF. The CDR3 bases are TGTGCCAGCAGCCAAGGGGGGCGTCGGGAGACCCAGTACTTC.

This chain connects TRBV19 to TRBJ1-2, with D perhaps TRBD1 (5 bases). CDR1 is LNHDA, CDR2 SQIVND, per germline (reference sequence). V was shortened by 7 bases and J by 4 bases, with 16 bases between the two germline ends. This CDR3 spans 14 amino acids. The CDR3 DNA reads as TGTGCCAGTATGATCTGGGGCTCTTCCTATGGCTACACCTTC. Translated: CASMIWGSSYGYTF.

This sequence joins TRBV11-2 and TRBJ2-2, with D perhaps matching TRBD2 (5 bases). The CDR3 has 12 residues. The germline V and J ends were trimmed by 2 bases and 12 bases, with 10 bases remaining between them. Germline V gene sequence: CDR1 SGHAT, CDR2 FQNNGV. The CDR3 region has the DNA TGTGCCAGCAGCTTAAAGGGAGAGAAGCTGTTTTTT. Encoded protein: CASSLKGEKLFF.

This sequence joins TRBV3-1 (or the pseudogene TRBV3-2) and TRBJ2-1; TRBD2 matches at 11 bases. The CDR3 is 17 residues long. The V gene's germline CDR1 is LGHDT and CDR2 YNNKEL (reference sequence). Trimming removed 4 bases from V and 5 bases from J; junction bases left unmatched: 10. CDR3 DNA sequence: TGTGCCAGCAGCCGGAAAGCTAGCGGGGGGTCGGACAATGAGCAGTTCTTC. This translates into CASSRKASGGSDNEQFF.

V gene TRBV21-1 combines with J gene TRBJ1-4; the D call TRBD1 from the table was never checked on the DNA. TRBV21-1 is classified as a pseudogene. The CDR3 extends over 14 amino acids. The CDR3 DNA is TGTGCCAGCACCCCCGGACAGGCCCCCGAAAAACTGTTTTTT. Amino acid sequence: CASTPGQAPEKLFF.

A single count supports this clone. This same CDR3 is encoded by further DNA sequences in the sample. The rearrangement joins TRBV11-3 to TRBJ2-1; 7 nucleotides agree with TRBD2. Losses at the gene ends were 3 bases for V and 0 bases for J; bases not matched to a gene: 2. Germline CDR1 is SGHNT and CDR2 is YENEEA. The CDR3 length is 15 residues. The CDR3 spells CASSFGGSSYNEQFF. In DNA, the CDR3 is TGTGCCAGCAGCTTCGGCGGGAGCTCCTACAATGAGCAGTTCTTC.

The CDR3 sequence: CAWSALDASTDTQYF. The DNA for the CDR3 is TGTGCCTGGAGTGCCTTAGATGCTAGCACAGATACGCAGTATTTT. The genes are TRBV30 and TRBJ2-3; D gene uncertain. The length of the CDR3 is 15 residues. Trimming removed 1 base at V and 0 bases at J, with 11 bases between. The germline V gene encodes CDR1 GTSNPN and CDR2 SVGIG (reference sequence).

The J gene is TRBJ1-1, the V gene TRBV5-1; unclear D gene. This CDR3 comprises 16 residues. Deletions cut 6 bases from V and 1 base from J, with 19 bases between. The germline V gene encodes CDR1 SGHRS and CDR2 YFSETQ. The CDR3 reads CASMGGAGIRNTEAFF. CDR3 coding DNA: TGCGCCAGCATGGGAGGCGCGGGGATTCGGAACACTGAAGCTTTCTTT.

V usage is TRBV7-9 and J usage is TRBJ1-2; possibly TRBD1 for D (6 bases). Germline CDR1 and CDR2: SEHNR and FQNEAQ (reference sequence). This CDR3 spans 12 amino acids. Trimming cost V 5 bases and J 14 bases, with 18 bases left between them. The CDR3 is CASSPPAGAGTF. The CDR3 DNA reads as TGTGCCAGCAGCCCCCCCGCGGGGGCCGGGACCTTC.

The table lists this clone with a count of one. J is TRBJ2-7 and V is TRBV6-2 or TRBV6-3, with 7 bases lining up with TRBD1. The V gene's germline CDR1 is MNHEY and CDR2 SVGEGT. V dropped 4 bases and J dropped 3; count of bases not matched to a gene: 3. CDR3 length: 13 amino acids. The CDR3 DNA reads TGTGCCAGCAGTTCCCGGGACAGCTACGAGCAGTACTTC. Its translation is CASSSRDSYEQYF.

The rearrangement joins TRBV9 to TRBJ2-3, with 8 bases identical to TRBD2. CDR3 length equals 15 residues. Germline V CDR1 and CDR2: SGDLS, YYNGEE. Losses at the gene ends were 0 bases for V and 3 bases for J; bases not matched to a gene: 3. The CDR3 protein is CASSVVSSGTDTQYF. The CDR3 nucleotides are TGTGCCAGCAGCGTAGTTTCTAGCGGGACAGATACGCAGTATTTT.

As DNA, the CDR3 is TGTGCCAGCCGTGGGGGACAGGGGAATTATGGCTACACCTTC. This codes for CASRGGQGNYGYTF. The chain uses TRBV18 and TRBJ1-2; 10 bases are a match to TRBD1. Germline trimming cut 8 bases from V and 5 bases from J; bases unmatched to any gene: 8. CDR3 size: 14 residues. Germline CDR1 KGHSH, CDR2 LQKENI.

This clone has a single count. V gene TRBV3-1 (or the pseudogene TRBV3-2) combines with J gene TRBJ2-3, with D possibly being TRBD2 (6 bases). Trimming stripped 0 bases from V and 8 bases from J, with 15 bases between. The CDR3 runs to 15 residues. Germline values: CDR1 LGHDT, CDR2 YNNKEL (reference sequence). CDR3 DNA: TGTGCCAGCAGCCAAGACCGATTGCGGGGCGGTACGCAGTATTTT. This sequence encodes CASSQDRLRGGTQYF.

V usage is TRBV5-1 and J usage is TRBJ2-7, with no clear D. CDR1 is SGHRS and CDR2 is YFSETQ in the germline V gene. The CDR3 consists of 16 residues. Trimming pared 1 base from V and 3 bases from J, leaving 17 bases between. The CDR3 here is CASSLLPAEVSYEQYF. As DNA, the CDR3 is TGCGCCAGCAGCTTGTTGCCCGCAGAAGTCAGCTACGAGCAGTACTTC.

The V call is TRBV9, the J call TRBJ2-4; D may be TRBD1 (5 bases). Germline V gene lookup returns CDR1 SGDLS and CDR2 YYNGEE. Trimming took 0 bases from V and 1 from J, leaving 11 bases between them. The CDR3 has 16 amino acids. The CDR3 coding sequence is TGTGCCAGCAGCGTAGGGGGCTCCTCGGCCAAAAACATTCAGTACTTC. This encodes CASSVGGSSAKNIQYF.

This chain uses TRBV27 with TRBJ1-1, with 10 bases matching TRBD1. The CDR3 consists of 16 residues. V lost 8 bases to trimming and J lost 1 base; unmatched junction nucleotides: 10. CDR1 is MNHEY and CDR2 is SMNVEV in the germline V gene (reference sequence). CDR3 amino acids: CASSPGTGVPNTEAFF. DNA for the CDR3: TGTGCCAGCTCCCCAGGGACAGGGGTTCCGAACACTGAAGCTTTCTTT.

The CDR3 sequence is CATSDYRGQGYTF. The CDR3 DNA reads TGTGCCACCAGTGATTACAGGGGGCAAGGCTACACCTTC. J is TRBJ1-2 and V is TRBV24-1; 9 bases agree with TRBD1. The CDR3 loop spans 13 amino acids. Germline CDR1 reads KGHDR; CDR2 reads SFDVKD. The ends lost 2 bases at V and 8 bases at J; junction bases unmatched: 2.

The V call is TRBV19, the J call TRBJ1-6; the match to TRBD1 covers 9 bases. Germline CDR1 and CDR2: LNHDA and SQIVND (reference sequence). The CDR3 is 18 residues long. V shed 5 bases, J shed 10 bases, and the junction held 18 bases outside the gene matches. The CDR3 protein is CASSDPNAGQGRRSPLHF. The CDR3, as DNA: TGTGCCAGTAGTGATCCAAATGCCGGACAGGGGCGACGCTCACCCCTCCACTTT.

This chain's CDR3 is CASSDPEGANEKLFF. The CDR3 DNA follows: TGTGCCAGCAGTGACCCCGAGGGGGCTAATGAAAAACTGTTTTTT. This chain connects TRBV6-4 to TRBJ1-4, with D perhaps matching TRBD1 (6 bases). The germline gives CDR1 MRHNA, CDR2 SNTAGT. The ends were cut back, 2 bases at V and 3 bases at J, with 10 bases in the middle. This CDR3 region has 15 residues.

The V and J genes are TRBV6-5 and TRBJ2-7; D perhaps matches TRBD2 (7 bases). Trimming stripped 2 bases from V and 4 bases from J, with 18 bases between. The V gene's germline CDR1 is MNHEY and CDR2 SVGAGI. The CDR3 has 16 amino acids. The CDR3 sequence: CASSYGGALGGYEQYF. CDR3 DNA sequence: TGTGCCAGCAGTTACGGGGGGGCCTTAGGTGGTTACGAGCAGTACTTC.